Presented here are 18 T cell receptor beta chains from one specimen sequenced in a study of blood T cell repertoires in COVID-19. Produced via immunoSEQ multiplex PCR; TCRdb's table is partial and in-frame only. The profile shows 200,000 to 250,000 clones, roughly 84% of them singletons. Input material: PBMCs or T cells enriched from blood (not recorded which). The receptors shown here come from a woman in her 40s who had recovered from COVID-19.

This chain connects TRBV6-6 to TRBJ1-2; TRBD1 is a possible D gene (6 bases). The CDR3 consists of 12 residues. V shed 6 bases and J shed 5 bases, with 10 bases lying between them. Per the germline V gene, CDR1 is MNHNY and CDR2 is SVGAGI (reference sequence). CDR3 DNA sequence: TGTGCCAGCAGCAGGGGAGATTATGGCTACACCTTC. Residues: CASSRGDYGYTF.

The sample holds a few counts of this clone. The chain employs TRBV24-1 and TRBJ2-1, with D possibly TRBD1 on 5 matching bases. CDR1 KGHDR and CDR2 SFDVKD come from the germline V gene. CDR3 size: 15 residues. The V end lost 5 bases, the J end lost 6 bases, and 16 bases lay between the germline ends. CDR3 nucleotide sequence: TGTGCCACCAGTGTAAGATCAGGGTCGGGCAATGAGCAGTTCTTC. It codes for CATSVRSGSGNEQFF.

This clone has a single count. At one boundary the junction diverges from the germline segment, which might be a read error. The genes are TRBV7-9 and TRBJ2-4; 7 bases match TRBD1. There are 14 residues in the CDR3. Germline loops: CDR1 SEHNR, CDR2 FQNEAQ (reference sequence). The CDR3 region is CASSIAGTENIQYF. CDR3 nucleotide sequence: TGTGCCAGCAGCATAGCCGGGACAGAAAACATTCAGTACTTC. Based on the CDR3 plus reference TRBV7-9 and TRBJ2-4, the full variable domain is DTGVSQNPRHKITKRGQNVTFRCDPISEHNRLYWYRQTLGQGPEFLTYFQNEAQLEKSRLLSDRFSAERPKGSFSTLEIQRTEQGDSAMYLCASSIAGTENIQYFGAGTRLSVL.

The chain carries TRBV5-1 and TRBJ1-3; maybe TRBD1 (6 bases). Trimming stripped 4 bases from V and 1 base from J, with 21 bases between. Germline V gene sequence: CDR1 SGHRS, CDR2 YFSETQ. The CDR3 is made up of 18 amino acids. This chain's CDR3 is CASSPSKATGLSGNTIYF. CDR3 nucleotide sequence: TGCGCCAGCAGCCCCAGTAAAGCTACAGGGTTGTCTGGAAACACCATATATTTT.

As regards this clone: Other DNA sequences in this sample translate to the same CDR3. The chain uses TRBV7-9 and TRBJ1-1, with D possibly being TRBD1 (6 bases). The germline V gene has CDR1 SEHNR and CDR2 FQNEAQ (reference sequence). Trimming left V 5 bases short and J 0 bases short, with 10 bases between. CDR3 length: 14 residues. In DNA, the CDR3 is TGTGCCAGCAGCGAACAGGGCCTGAACACTGAAGCTTTCTTT. Its translation: CASSEQGLNTEAFF.

The V gene is TRBV29-1, the J gene TRBJ2-1, with a possible D match to TRBD2 (5 bases). This CDR3 contains 13 residues. Trimming removed 6 bases at V and 4 bases at J, with 13 bases between. Per germline, CDR1 SQVTM and CDR2 ANQGSEA. DNA of the CDR3: TGCAGCGTCACCAGTAGCGATTACAATGAGCAGTTCTTC. This translates into CSVTSSDYNEQFF.

The V and J genes are TRBV7-2 and TRBJ2-1; a weak D match, TRBD1 (5 bases). CDR1 SGHTA and CDR2 FQGNSA come from the germline V gene. V was cut by 3 bases and J by 1 base, with 7 bases left in between. The CDR3 loop spans 14 amino acids. The CDR3 bases are TGTGCCAGCAGCTTTGACAGATCCTACAATGAGCAGTTCTTC. It codes for CASSFDRSYNEQFF. Full variable domain (outside the CDR3, taken from reference TRBV7-2 and TRBJ2-1): GAGVSQSPSNKVTEKGKDVELRCDPISGHTALYWYRQSLGQGLEFLIYFQGNSAPDKSGLPSDRFSAERTGGSVSTLTIQRTQQEDSAVYLCASSFDRSYNEQFFGPGTRLTVL.

This clone was detected only a few times. The CDR3 is CASSAEHRGSDTQYF. For the CDR3, the DNA is TGTGCCAGCAGCGCCGAGCACAGGGGTTCAGATACGCAGTATTTT. The chain is built from TRBV9 and TRBJ2-3; TRBD1 matches 7 bases. J gave up 4 bases and V 3 bases, and 8 bases lay outside the gene matches. The CDR3 consists of 15 residues. Per germline, CDR1 SGDLS and CDR2 YYNGEE.

V is TRBV11-2 and J is TRBJ2-1; D not resolved. Germline values: CDR1 SGHAT, CDR2 FQNNGV. V was pared by 5 bases and J by 6 bases, with 14 bases between. The CDR3 runs 14 residues. CDR3 coding DNA: TGTGCCAGCAGCCTCCGACAAGACCTCAATGAGCAGTTCTTC. Residues: CASSLRQDLNEQFF.

The gene calls are TRBV6-5 and TRBJ2-5, with unresolved D. Germline V gives CDR1 MNHEY, CDR2 SVGAGI. CDR3 length equals 14 residues. Trimming cost V 2 bases and J 2 bases, with 9 bases left between them. The CDR3 loop is CASSYDTRQETQYF. DNA for the CDR3: TGTGCCAGCAGTTACGACACCCGGCAAGAGACCCAGTACTTC.

The genes are TRBV5-4 and TRBJ1-2, with no clear D. The CDR3 is made up of 13 amino acids. Trimming took 4 bases from V and 5 from J, leaving 12 bases between them. The germline V gene encodes CDR1 SGHNT and CDR2 YYREEE (reference sequence). CDR3 coding DNA: TGTGCCAGCAGCCCTCAGAGCGAATATGGCTACACCTTC. This gives the protein CASSPQSEYGYTF. The entire variable domain, with the rest obtained from reference TRBV5-4 and TRBJ1-2, is as follows: ETGVTQSPTHLIKTRGQQVTLRCSSQSGHNTVSWYQQALGQGPQFIFQYYREEENGRGNFPPRFSGLQFPNYSSELNVNALELDDSALYLCASSPQSEYGYTFGSGTRLTVV.

The V call is TRBV19, the J call TRBJ1-1; 7 bases are shared with TRBD1. The CDR3 length is 15 residues. V lost 5 bases, J lost 2 bases, and 8 bases stayed unmatched. Germline CDR1 LNHDA, CDR2 SQIVND (reference sequence). For the CDR3, the DNA is TGTGCCAGTAGTTCTCACAGGGGCGACAACACTGAAGCTTTCTTT. It specifies CASSSHRGDNTEAFF.

The V gene is TRBV30, the J gene TRBJ2-4; D unresolved. The V end lost 3 bases, the J end lost 9 bases, and 12 bases lay between the germline ends. The CDR3 contains 12 residues. CDR1 is GTSNPN, CDR2 SVGIG, per germline (reference sequence). The CDR3 bases are TGTGCCTGGAGGGAAAACAGCTCCATTCAGTACTTC. Translating gives CAWRENSSIQYF.

The rearrangement uses TRBV18 and TRBJ1-1; 10 bases line up with TRBD1. V was clipped by 4 bases and J by 4 bases; unmatched bases: 6. The CDR3 runs 15 residues. Germline lookup yields CDR1 KGHSH and CDR2 LQKENI. Here the CDR3 reads CASSQQGQGSTEAFF. The DNA for the CDR3 is TGTGCCAGCTCACAACAGGGACAGGGGAGCACTGAAGCTTTCTTT.

The chain employs TRBV5-4 and TRBJ2-1; 10 bases are shared with TRBD2. CDR1 is SGHNT, CDR2 YYREEE, per germline (reference sequence). J was trimmed by 10 bases and V by 0 bases; bases with no gene match: 4. The CDR3 runs to 14 residues. DNA for the CDR3: TGTGCCAGCAGCTTGGTTGGTAGCGGGAGGGAGCAGTTCTTC. Translation: CASSLVGSGREQFF.

The chain recombines TRBV7-3 with TRBJ1-1, with D perhaps matching TRBD1 (6 bases). Germline V gene sequence: CDR1 SGHTA, CDR2 FQGTGA. V was pared by 0 bases and J by 2 bases, with 10 bases between. The CDR3 is made up of 15 amino acids. The CDR3 protein is CASSLTDGGNTEAFF. CDR3 sequence (DNA): TGTGCCAGCAGCTTAACCGATGGGGGCAACACTGAAGCTTTCTTT.

V usage is TRBV29-1 and J usage is TRBJ2-5; possible D gene TRBD1, 6 bases. V lost 6 bases and J lost 3, with 8 bases in between. The CDR3 has 11 residues. From germline, CDR1 is SQVTM and CDR2 ANQGSEA. CDR3 nucleotide sequence: TGCAGCGTGACAGGAAAAGAGACCCAGTACTTC. It encodes CSVTGKETQYF.

The chain is built from TRBV5-6 and TRBJ2-7; a weak D match, TRBD2 (5 bases). The CDR3 totals 13 residues. Trimming removed 0 bases from V and 3 bases from J, with 7 bases in between. Germline-derived CDR1 and CDR2 are SGHDT and YYEEEE. CDR3: CASSLGGVYEQYV. DNA for the CDR3: TGTGCCAGCAGCTTGGGGGGAGTCTACGAGCAGTACGTC.